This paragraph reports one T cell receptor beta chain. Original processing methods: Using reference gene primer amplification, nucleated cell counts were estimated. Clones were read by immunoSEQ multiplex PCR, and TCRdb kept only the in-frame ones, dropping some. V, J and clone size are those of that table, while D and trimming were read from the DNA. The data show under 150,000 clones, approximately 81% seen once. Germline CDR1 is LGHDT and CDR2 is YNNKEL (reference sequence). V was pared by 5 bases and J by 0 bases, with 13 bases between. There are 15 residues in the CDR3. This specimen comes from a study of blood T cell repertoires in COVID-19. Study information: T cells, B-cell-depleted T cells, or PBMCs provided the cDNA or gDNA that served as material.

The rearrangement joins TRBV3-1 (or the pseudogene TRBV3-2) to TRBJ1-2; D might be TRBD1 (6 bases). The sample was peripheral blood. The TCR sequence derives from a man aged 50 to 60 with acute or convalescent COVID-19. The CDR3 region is CASSRTQGANYGYTF. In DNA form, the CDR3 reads TGTGCCAGCAGCAGGACACAGGGAGCTAACTATGGCTACACCTTC.